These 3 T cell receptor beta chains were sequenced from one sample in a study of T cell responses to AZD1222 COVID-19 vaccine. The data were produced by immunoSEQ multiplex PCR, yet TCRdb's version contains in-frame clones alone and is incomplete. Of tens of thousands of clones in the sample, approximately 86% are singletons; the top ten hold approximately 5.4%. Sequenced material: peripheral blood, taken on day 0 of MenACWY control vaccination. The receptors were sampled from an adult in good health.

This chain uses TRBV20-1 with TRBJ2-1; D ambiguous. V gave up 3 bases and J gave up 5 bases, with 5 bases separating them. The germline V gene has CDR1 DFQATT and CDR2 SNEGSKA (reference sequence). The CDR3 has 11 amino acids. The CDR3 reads CSASLNNEQFF. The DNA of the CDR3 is TGCAGTGCTAGCCTTAACAATGAGCAGTTCTTC.

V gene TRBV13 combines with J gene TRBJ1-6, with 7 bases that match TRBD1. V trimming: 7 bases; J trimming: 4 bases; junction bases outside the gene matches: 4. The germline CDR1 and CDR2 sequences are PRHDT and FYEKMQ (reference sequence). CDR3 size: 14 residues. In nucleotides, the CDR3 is TGTGCCAGCACAGTGGGACAGTATAATTCACCCCTCCACTTT. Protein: CASTVGQYNSPLHF.

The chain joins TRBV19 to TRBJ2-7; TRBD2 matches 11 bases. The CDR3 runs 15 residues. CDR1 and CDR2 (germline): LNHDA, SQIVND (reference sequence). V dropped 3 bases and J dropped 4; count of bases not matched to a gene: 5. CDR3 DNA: TGTGCCAGTAGTATTACTAGCGGGGGTTTTTACGAGCAGTACTTC. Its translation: CASSITSGGFYEQYF.